The clone carrying this T cell receptor beta chain was observed a few times. Antigen: not known. Primers included in the PCR were 60 Vbeta and 13 Jbeta primers. Measured with immunoSEQ multiplex PCR; TCRdb has only the in-frame clones, and not every one. The data show over 200,000 clones, with 77% seen just once and roughly 2.5% held by the top ten. These data belong to a study of cytomegalovirus exposure and HLA in healthy donors. In the study overall: HLA-typed donors were the source of around 87 million unique TCRs, which an early data release held.

Deletions cut 5 bases from V and 9 bases from J, with 17 bases between. CDR3 length: 14 residues. Germline-derived CDR1 and CDR2 are SGHAT and FQNNGV. Study results and limitations: It was likely that a cluster of highly shared sequence variants was a sequencing artifact.

V is TRBV11-2 and J is TRBJ2-1; D perhaps matches TRBD1 (5 bases). The sequenced sample was PBMCs. The TCR was taken from a woman aged 55-69 years in good health and CMV-seropositive. The CDR3 region is CASSLFSGSIEQFF. CDR3 nucleotide sequence: TGTGCCAGCAGCCTCTTTTCAGGGTCCATTGAGCAGTTCTTC. Based on the CDR3 plus reference TRBV11-2 and TRBJ2-1, the full variable domain is EAGVAQSPRYKIIEKRQSVAFWCNPISGHATLYWYQQILGQGPKLLIQFQNNGVVDDSQLPKDRFSAERLKGVDSTLKIQPAKLEDSAVYLCASSLFSGSIEQFFGPGTRLTVL.